This T cell receptor beta chain was retrieved from a study of beta chain features in type 1 diabetes. Regarding the study as a whole: In all four CD4+ subsets, TCRB CDR3 length was significantly, moderately reduced in type 1 diabetes.

Investigators reverse transcribed all isolated RNA, so they sequenced expressed TCRB transcripts. The repertoire was sequenced with immunoSEQ multiplex PCR; TCRdb's copy has only in-frame clones and lacks some. The table has 500,000 to 850,000 clones, over 11% seen once. As for this clone: The antigen remains undetermined.

V shed 4 bases and J 10 bases; nucleotides not matched to a gene: 10. From germline, CDR1 is SGHNT and CDR2 YYREEE (reference sequence). The CDR3 length is 14 residues. The chain employs TRBV5-4 and TRBJ2-1; 8 positions match TRBD1. Material for sequencing was naive CD4+ T cells from blood. The TCR originated in a young man with type 1 diabetes. Here the CDR3 reads CASSLPDRDQEQFF. CDR3 DNA: TGTGCCAGCAGCCTTCCGGACAGGGATCAGGAGCAGTTCTTC.